A single sample is the source of the 4 T cell receptor beta chains below, sequenced in a study of graft-versus-host responses after intestinal transplantation. Assay: immunoSEQ multiplex PCR; the TCRdb copy retains only in-frame clones and omits some. The sample holds around 71,000 clones, 92% seen once. The material was bone marrow, obtained roughly 780 days after intestinal transplantation. All receptors derive from a human patient who received an intestinal transplant, so some T cells may come from the graft donor.

This chain links TRBV29-1 with TRBJ2-1, with 14 bases that match TRBD2. CDR1 SQVTM and CDR2 ANQGSEA come from the germline V gene. J was trimmed by 10 bases and V by 6 bases; bases with no gene match: 8. The CDR3 is made up of 14 amino acids. DNA for the CDR3: TGCAGCGTGCCCGGACTAGCGGGAGGTCTAGAGCAGTTCTTC. Its translation: CSVPGLAGGLEQFF.

CDR3: CAITEDSSYEQYF. The CDR3 nucleotides read TGTGCCATCACCGAGGACAGCTCCTACGAGCAGTACTTC. The genes are TRBV10-3 and TRBJ2-7; tentatively, D is TRBD1 (6 bases). V was pared by 7 bases and J by 0 bases, with 10 bases between. Looked up from germline, CDR1 is ENHRY and CDR2 is SYGVKD. The CDR3 runs to 13 residues.

In regard to this clone: One end of the junction is discordant with germline, which a read error may explain. This chain uses TRBV7-9 with TRBJ2-7, with D possibly being TRBD1 (6 bases). In germline, CDR1 is SEHNR, CDR2 FQNEAQ (reference sequence). The CDR3 is 12 amino acids. CDR3 DNA: TGTGCCAGCAGCTTAGACACAGGGCGATGGGGTTTC. Translation: CASSLDTGRWGF.

J is TRBJ2-7 and V is TRBV2, with 9 positions matching TRBD2. J was trimmed by 7 bases and V by 4 bases; bases with no gene match: 14. The germline V gene encodes CDR1 SNHLY and CDR2 FYNNEI. The CDR3 is 16 residues long. The CDR3 DNA follows: TGTGCCAGCAGTGGCAGGTCTGGCGGGAGGGCAAGGGAGCAGTACTTC. Protein: CASSGRSGGRAREQYF.